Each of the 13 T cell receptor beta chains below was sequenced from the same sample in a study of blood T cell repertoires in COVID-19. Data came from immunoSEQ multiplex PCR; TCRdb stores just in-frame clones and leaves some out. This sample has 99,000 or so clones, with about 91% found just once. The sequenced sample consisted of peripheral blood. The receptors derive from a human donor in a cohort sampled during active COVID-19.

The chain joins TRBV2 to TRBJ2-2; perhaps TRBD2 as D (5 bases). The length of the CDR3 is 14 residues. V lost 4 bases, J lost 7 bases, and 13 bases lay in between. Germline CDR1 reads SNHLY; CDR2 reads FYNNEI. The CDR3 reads CASSGILRGGELFF. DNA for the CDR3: TGTGCCAGCAGTGGGATCCTCCGGGGCGGGGAGCTGTTTTTT.

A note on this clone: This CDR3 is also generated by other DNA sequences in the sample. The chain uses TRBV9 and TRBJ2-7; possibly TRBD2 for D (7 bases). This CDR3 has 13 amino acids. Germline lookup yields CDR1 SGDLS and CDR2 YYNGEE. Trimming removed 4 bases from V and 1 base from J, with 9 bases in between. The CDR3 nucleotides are TGTGCCAGCAGCAGGGGGGGATCCTACGAGCAGTACTTC. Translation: CASSRGGSYEQYF.

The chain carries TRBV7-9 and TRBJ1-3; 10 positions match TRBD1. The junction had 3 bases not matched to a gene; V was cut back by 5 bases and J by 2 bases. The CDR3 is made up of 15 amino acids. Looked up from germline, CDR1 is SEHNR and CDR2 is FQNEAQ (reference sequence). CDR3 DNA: TGTGCCAGCAGCAAAGGGACAGGGGCTGGAAACACCATATATTTT. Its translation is CASSKGTGAGNTIYF.

The CDR3: CASSFPVYGGIKETQYF. Written as DNA, the CDR3 is TGTGCCAGCAGCTTCCCCGTTTACGGCGGGATCAAAGAGACCCAGTACTTC. The genes are TRBV11-2 and TRBJ2-5; D might be TRBD2 (6 bases). Trimming stripped 3 bases from V and 3 bases from J, with 20 bases between. Germline V CDR1 and CDR2: SGHAT, FQNNGV. The CDR3 runs 17 residues.

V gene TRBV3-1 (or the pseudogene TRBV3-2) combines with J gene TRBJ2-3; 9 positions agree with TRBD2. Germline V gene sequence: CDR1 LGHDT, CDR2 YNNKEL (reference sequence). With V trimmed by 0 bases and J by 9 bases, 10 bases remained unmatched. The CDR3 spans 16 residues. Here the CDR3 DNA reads TGTGCCAGCAGCCAAGATCGATTAGCGGGAGTTGGAACGCAGTATTTT. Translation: CASSQDRLAGVGTQYF.

CDR3 sequence reads: CSVVGGGIYF. The DNA for the CDR3 is TGCAGCGTTGTGGGGGGAGGTATATATTTT. V gene TRBV29-1 combines with J gene TRBJ1-3; D is possibly TRBD1 (5 bases). V lost 4 bases to trimming and J lost 13 bases, with 11 bases between them. This CDR3 is 10 amino acids long. CDR1 SQVTM and CDR2 ANQGSEA come from the germline V gene. The whole variable domain, filled in from reference TRBV29-1 and TRBJ1-3, reads SAVISQKPSRDICQRGTSLTIQCQVDSQVTMMFWYRQQPGQSLTLIATANQGSEATYESGFVIDKFPISRPNLTFSTLTVSNMSPEDSSIYLCSVVGGGIYFGEGSWLTVV.

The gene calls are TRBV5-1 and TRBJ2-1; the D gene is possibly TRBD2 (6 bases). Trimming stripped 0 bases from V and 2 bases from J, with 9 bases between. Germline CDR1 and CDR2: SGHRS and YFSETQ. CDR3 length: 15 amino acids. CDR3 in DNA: TGCGCCAGCAGCTTGGACGGGGGTGCCTACAATGAGCAGTTCTTC. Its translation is CASSLDGGAYNEQFF.

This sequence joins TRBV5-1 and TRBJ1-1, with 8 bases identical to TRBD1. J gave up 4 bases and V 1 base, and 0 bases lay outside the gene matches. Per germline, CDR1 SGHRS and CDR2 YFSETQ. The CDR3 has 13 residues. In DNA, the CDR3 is TGCGCCAGCAGCTTGACAGGGGGCACTGAAGCTTTCTTT. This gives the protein CASSLTGGTEAFF.

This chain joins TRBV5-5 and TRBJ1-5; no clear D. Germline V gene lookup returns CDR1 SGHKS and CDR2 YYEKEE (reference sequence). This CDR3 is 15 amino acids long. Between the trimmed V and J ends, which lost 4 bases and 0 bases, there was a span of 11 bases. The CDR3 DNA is TGTGCCAGCAGCCTTTATGAGAATAGCAATCAGCCCCAGCATTTT. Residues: CASSLYENSNQPQHF. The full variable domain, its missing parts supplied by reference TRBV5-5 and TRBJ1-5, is DAGVTQSPTHLIKTRGQQVTLRCSPISGHKSVSWYQQVLGQGPQFIFQYYEKEERGRGNFPDRFSARQFPNYSSELNVNALLLGDSALYLCASSLYENSNQPQHFGDGTRLSIL.

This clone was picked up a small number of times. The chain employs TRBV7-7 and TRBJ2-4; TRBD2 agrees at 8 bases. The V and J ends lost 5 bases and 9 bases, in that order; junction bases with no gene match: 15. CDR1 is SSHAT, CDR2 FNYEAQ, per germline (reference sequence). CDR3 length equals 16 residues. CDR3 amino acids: CASSPDFPGSGGIQYF. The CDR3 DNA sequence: TGTGCCAGCAGCCCCGACTTCCCCGGGAGCGGGGGCATTCAGTACTTC. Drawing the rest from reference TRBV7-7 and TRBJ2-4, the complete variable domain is GAGVSQSPRYKVTKRGQDVTLRCDPISSHATLYWYQQALGQGPEFLTYFNYEAQPDKSGLPSDRFSAERPEGSISTLTIQRTEQRDSAMYRCASSPDFPGSGGIQYFGAGTRLSVL.

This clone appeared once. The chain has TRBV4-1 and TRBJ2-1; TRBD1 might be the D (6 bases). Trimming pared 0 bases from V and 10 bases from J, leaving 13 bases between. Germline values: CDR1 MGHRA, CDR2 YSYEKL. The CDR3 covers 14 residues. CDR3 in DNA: TGCGCCAGCAGCCAAGACGGGACATTCTTCGAGCAGTTCTTC. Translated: CASSQDGTFFEQFF.

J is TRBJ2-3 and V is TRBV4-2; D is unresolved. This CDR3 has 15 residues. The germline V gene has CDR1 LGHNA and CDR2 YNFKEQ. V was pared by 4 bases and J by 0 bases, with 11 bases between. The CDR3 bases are TGTGCCAGCAGCCCCCGGGTCCCTAGCACAGATACGCAGTATTTT. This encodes CASSPRVPSTDTQYF.

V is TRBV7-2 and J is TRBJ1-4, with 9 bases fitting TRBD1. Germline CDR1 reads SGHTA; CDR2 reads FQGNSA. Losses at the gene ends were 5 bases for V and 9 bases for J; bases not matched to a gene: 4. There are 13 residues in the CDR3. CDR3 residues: CASSPGQGKKLFF. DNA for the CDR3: TGTGCCAGCAGCCCCGGACAGGGGAAAAAACTGTTTTTT.